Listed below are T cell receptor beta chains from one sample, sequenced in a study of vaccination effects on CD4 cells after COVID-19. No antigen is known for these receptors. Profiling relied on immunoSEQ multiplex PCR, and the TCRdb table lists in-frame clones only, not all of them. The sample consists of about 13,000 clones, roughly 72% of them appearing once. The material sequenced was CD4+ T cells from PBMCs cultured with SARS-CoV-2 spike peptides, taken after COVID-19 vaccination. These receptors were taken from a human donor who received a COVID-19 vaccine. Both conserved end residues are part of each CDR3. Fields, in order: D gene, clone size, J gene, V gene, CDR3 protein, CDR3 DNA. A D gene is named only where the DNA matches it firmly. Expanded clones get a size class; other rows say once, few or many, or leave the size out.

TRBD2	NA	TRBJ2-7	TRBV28	CASNALAGFYEQYF	TGTGCCAGCAACGCCCTAGCGGGGTTCTACGAGCAGTACTTC
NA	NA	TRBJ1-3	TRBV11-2	CASSLAGGGRYSGNTIYF	TGTGCCAGCAGCTTAGCGGGGGGCGGCCGATACTCTGGAAACACCATATATTTT
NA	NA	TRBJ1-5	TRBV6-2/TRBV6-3	CASSPQGKGTNQPQHF	TGTGCCAGCAGTCCCCAGGGGAAGGGGACGAATCAGCCCCAGCATTTT
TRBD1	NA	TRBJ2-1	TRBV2	CASSEQGALNEQFF	TGTGCCAGCAGTGAACAGGGGGCCCTTAATGAGCAGTTCTTC
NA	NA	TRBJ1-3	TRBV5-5	CASSWGVDSGNTIYF	TGTGCCAGCAGTTGGGGAGTTGACTCTGGAAACACCATATATTTT
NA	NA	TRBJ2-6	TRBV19	CASSIGDSGANVLTF	TGTGCCAGTAGTATAGGGGACTCTGGGGCCAACGTCCTGACTTTC
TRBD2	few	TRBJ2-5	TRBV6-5	CASSYRGLAGGETQYF	TGTGCCAGCAGTTACCGGGGACTAGCGGGGGGGGAGACCCAGTACTTC
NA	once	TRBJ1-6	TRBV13	CASSSRAFRDNSPLHF	TGTGCCAGCAGCTCCAGGGCATTCAGGGATAATTCACCCCTCCACTTT
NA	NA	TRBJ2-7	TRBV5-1	CASSLAYGTALFYEQYF	TGCGCCAGCAGCTTGGCGTACGGGACTGCACTCTTCTACGAGCAGTACTTC
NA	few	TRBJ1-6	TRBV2	CASSTGSSYNSPLHF	TGTGCCAGCAGTACAGGAAGCTCCTATAATTCACCCCTCCACTTT
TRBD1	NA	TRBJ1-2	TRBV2	CASSDDREYGYTF	TGTGCCAGCAGTGATGACAGGGAGTATGGCTACACCTTC
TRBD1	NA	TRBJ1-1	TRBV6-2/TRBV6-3	CASSSRTGNTEAFF	TGTGCCAGCAGTTCCCGGACAGGGAACACTGAAGCTTTCTTT
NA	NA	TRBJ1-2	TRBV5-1	CASSLEPEYGYTF	TGCGCCAGCAGCTTGGAACCGGAATATGGCTACACCTTC
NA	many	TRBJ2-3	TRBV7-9	CAAGASTDTQYF	TGTGCCGCGGGGGCTAGCACAGATACGCAGTATTTT
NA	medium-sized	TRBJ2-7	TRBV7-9	CASSLGPGTYEQYF	TGTGCCAGCAGCTTAGGTCCCGGGACCTACGAGCAGTACTTC
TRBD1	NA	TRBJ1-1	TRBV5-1	CASSPGQGAYENTEAFF	TGCGCCAGCAGCCCGGGACAGGGGGCGTACGAGAACACTGAAGCTTTCTTT
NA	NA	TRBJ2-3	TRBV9	CASSVVTTSTDTQYF	TGTGCCAGCAGCGTAGTGACAACTAGCACAGATACGCAGTATTTT